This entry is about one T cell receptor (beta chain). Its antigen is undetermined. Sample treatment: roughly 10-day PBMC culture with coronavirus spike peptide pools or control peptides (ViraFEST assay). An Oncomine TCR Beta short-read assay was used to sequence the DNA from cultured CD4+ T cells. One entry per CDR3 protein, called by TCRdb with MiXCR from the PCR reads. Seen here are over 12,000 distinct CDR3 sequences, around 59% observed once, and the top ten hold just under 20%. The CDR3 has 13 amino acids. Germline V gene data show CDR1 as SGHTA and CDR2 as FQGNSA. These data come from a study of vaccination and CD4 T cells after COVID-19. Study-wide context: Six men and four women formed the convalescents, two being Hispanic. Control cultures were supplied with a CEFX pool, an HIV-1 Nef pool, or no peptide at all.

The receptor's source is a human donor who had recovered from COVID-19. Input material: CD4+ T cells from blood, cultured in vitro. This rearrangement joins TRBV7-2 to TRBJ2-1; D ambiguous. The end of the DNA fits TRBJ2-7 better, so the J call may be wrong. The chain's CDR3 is CASSLQHSHEQYF. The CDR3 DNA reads TGTGCCAGCAGCCTACAGCATTCCCACGAGCAGTACTTC.